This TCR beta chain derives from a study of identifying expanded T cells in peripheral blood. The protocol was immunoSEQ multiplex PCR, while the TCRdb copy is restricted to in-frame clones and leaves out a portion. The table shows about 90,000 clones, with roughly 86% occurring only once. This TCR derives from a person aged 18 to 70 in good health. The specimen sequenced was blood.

CDR3 protein: CASNRDLTNNEQFF. In nucleotides, the CDR3 is TGTGCCAGCAATAGGGACTTAACAAACAATGAGCAGTTCTTC. This chain connects TRBV6-1 to TRBJ2-1; D possibly corresponds to TRBD2 (6 bases). The CDR3 consists of 14 residues. Deletions cut 7 bases from V and 5 bases from J, with 15 bases between. Germline V gene data show CDR1 as MNHNS and CDR2 as SASEGT.